This T cell receptor (beta chain) was profiled in a study of blood T cell repertoires in COVID-19. The CDR3 runs 17 residues. The V and J ends lost 5 bases and 3 bases respectively, with 20 bases between them. The V gene's germline CDR1 is SGHTA and CDR2 FQGNSA. The authors' processing: Cell counts per sample came from amplifying reference gene primers. TCRdb's copy holds only in-frame clones and misses some; the assay was immunoSEQ multiplex PCR. The V and J calls and clone size were taken over from that table, and D and trimming were inferred from the DNA. In the table there are around 100,000 clones, 80% to 90% of which are singletons.

The chain recombines TRBV7-2 with TRBJ1-5; tentatively, D is TRBD1 (5 bases). The source material was peripheral blood. The source is an elderly man with acute or convalescent COVID-19. CDR3: CASSALGWGEYNQPQHF. CDR3 bases: TGTGCCAGCAGCGCCCTCGGGTGGGGGGAGTACAATCAGCCCCAGCATTTT.